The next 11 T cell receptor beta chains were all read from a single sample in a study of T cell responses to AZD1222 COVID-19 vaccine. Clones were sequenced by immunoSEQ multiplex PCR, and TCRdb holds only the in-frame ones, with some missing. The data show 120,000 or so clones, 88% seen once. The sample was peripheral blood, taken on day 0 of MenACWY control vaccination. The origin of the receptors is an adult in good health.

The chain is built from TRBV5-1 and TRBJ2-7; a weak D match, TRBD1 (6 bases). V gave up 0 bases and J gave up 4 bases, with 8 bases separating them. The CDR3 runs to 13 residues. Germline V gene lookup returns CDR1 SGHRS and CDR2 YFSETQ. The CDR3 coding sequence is TGCGCCAGCAGCTTGGCAGGGGAGTACGAGCAGTACTTC. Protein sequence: CASSLAGEYEQYF.

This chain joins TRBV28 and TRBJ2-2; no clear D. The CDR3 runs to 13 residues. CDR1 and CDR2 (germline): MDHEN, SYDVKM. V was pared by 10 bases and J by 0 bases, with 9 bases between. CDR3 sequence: CAIKSTNTGELFF. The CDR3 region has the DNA TGTGCCATCAAATCCACGAACACCGGGGAGCTGTTTTTT.

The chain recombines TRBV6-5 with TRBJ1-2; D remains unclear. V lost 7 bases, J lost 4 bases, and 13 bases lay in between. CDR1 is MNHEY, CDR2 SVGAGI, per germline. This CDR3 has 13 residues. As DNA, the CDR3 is TGTGCCAGCACCCCGACGGCCCGCTATGGCTACACCTTC. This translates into CASTPTARYGYTF.

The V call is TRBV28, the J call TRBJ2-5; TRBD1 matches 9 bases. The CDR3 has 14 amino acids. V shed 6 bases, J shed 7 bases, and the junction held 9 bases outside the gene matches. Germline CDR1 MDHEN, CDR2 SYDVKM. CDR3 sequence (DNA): TGTGCCAGCAGAGTCCCGGGACAGGGAGGGACCCAGTACTTC. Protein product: CASRVPGQGGTQYF.

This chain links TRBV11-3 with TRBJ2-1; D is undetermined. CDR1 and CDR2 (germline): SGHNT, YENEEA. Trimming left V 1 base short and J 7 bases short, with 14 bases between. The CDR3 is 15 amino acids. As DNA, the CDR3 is TGTGCCAGCAGCTTAGGGCCGGTGGTCACGAATGAGCAGTTCTTC. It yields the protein CASSLGPVVTNEQFF.

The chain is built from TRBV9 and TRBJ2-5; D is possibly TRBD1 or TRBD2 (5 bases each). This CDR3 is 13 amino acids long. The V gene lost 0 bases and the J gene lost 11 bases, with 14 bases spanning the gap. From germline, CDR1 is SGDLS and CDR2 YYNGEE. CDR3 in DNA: TGTGCCAGCAGCGTAGATTTCGGGGACCCTCAGTACTTC. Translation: CASSVDFGDPQYF.

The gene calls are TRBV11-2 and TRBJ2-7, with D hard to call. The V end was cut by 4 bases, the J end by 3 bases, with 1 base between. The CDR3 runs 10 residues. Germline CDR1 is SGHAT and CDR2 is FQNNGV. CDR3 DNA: TGTGCCAGCAGCTACTACGAGCAGTACTTC. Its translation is CASSYYEQYF.

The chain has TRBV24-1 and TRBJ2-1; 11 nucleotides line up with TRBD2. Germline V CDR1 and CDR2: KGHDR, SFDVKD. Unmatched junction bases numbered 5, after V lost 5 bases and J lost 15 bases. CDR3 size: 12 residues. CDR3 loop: CATSVSGRALFF. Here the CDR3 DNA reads TGTGCCACCAGTGTTAGCGGGAGGGCCTTGTTCTTC.

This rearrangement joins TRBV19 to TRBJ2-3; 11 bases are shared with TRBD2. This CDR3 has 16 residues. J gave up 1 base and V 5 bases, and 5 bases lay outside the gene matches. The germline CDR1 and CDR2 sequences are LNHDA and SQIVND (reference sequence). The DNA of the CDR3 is TGTGCCAGTAGTCCCCTAGCGGGAGGAGGCACAGATACGCAGTATTTT. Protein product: CASSPLAGGGTDTQYF.

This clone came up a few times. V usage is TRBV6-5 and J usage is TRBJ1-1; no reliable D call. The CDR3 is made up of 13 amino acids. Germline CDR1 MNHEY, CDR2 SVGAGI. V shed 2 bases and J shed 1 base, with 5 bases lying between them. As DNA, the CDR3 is TGTGCCAGCAGTTACGACTGGAACACTGAAGCTTTCTTT. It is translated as CASSYDWNTEAFF.

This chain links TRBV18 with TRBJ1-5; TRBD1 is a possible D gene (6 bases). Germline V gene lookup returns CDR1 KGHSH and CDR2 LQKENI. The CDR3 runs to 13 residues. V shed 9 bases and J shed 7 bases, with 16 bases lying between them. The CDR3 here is CASKRGASQPQHF. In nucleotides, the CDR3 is TGTGCCAGTAAACGGGGGGCCAGCCAGCCCCAGCATTTT.